Following are 15 T cell receptor beta chains from one sample sequenced in a study of blood T cells in healthy people across ages. A J-beta primer mix and a sample-barcoded 5' primer were used in a second PCR of about 7 to 12 cycles. TCRdb itself ran the 5' RACE reads through MiXCR, one entry per CDR3 protein. In the table there are approximately 350,000 distinct CDR3 sequences, about 55% of which are singletons. Specimen: blood. These TCRs come from a man in his 60s in good health.

This clonotype was recorded only once. The chain has TRBV7-2 and TRBJ2-1, with no clear D. Germline V gene data show CDR1 as SGHTA and CDR2 as FQGNSA. CDR3 length: 12 residues. V lost 5 bases, J lost 10 bases, and 12 bases lay in between. CDR3 bases: TGTGCCAGCAGCGGGCTACTGGCAGAGCAGTTCTTC. This encodes CASSGLLAEQFF.

V usage is TRBV6-5 and J usage is TRBJ1-1; possibly TRBD1 for D (6 bases). V dropped 7 bases and J dropped 6 bases, with 6 bases sitting between them. The CDR3 is made up of 10 amino acids. Germline CDR1 reads MNHEY; CDR2 reads SVGAGI. The CDR3 DNA follows: TGTGCCAGCAAGGGGGCTGAAGCTTTCTTT. Amino acid sequence: CASKGAEAFF.

The rearrangement links TRBV29-1 to TRBJ2-2; perhaps TRBD1 as D (5 bases). The CDR3 sequence is 12 residues long. CDR1 is SQVTM, CDR2 ANQGSEA, per germline. The ends were cut back, 2 bases at V and 5 bases at J, with 6 bases in the middle. The CDR3 DNA reads TGCAGCGTTGAAAAGGGGACCGGGGAGCTGTTTTTT. It encodes CSVEKGTGELFF.

The chain uses TRBV29-1 and TRBJ2-4; no firm D call. CDR1 is SQVTM, CDR2 ANQGSEA, per germline. The CDR3 length is 13 residues. The V and J ends lost 7 bases and 0 bases respectively, with 10 bases between them. CDR3 in DNA: TGCAGCGCTGAGTTAGTAGCCAAAAACATTCAGTACTTC. The encoded protein is CSAELVAKNIQYF. Complete variable domain (other parts from reference TRBV29-1 and TRBJ2-4): SAVISQKPSRDICQRGTSLTIQCQVDSQVTMMFWYRQQPGQSLTLIATANQGSEATYESGFVIDKFPISRPNLTFSTLTVSNMSPEDSSIYLCSAELVAKNIQYFGAGTRLSVL.

The rearrangement links TRBV9 to TRBJ1-5; D is undetermined. V was pared by 3 bases and J by 2 bases, with 9 bases between. The CDR3 loop spans 14 amino acids. Per germline, CDR1 SGDLS and CDR2 YYNGEE. In DNA, the CDR3 is TGTGCCAGCAGCGCCCGGCCAGGCAATCAGCCCCAGCATTTT. Its translation is CASSARPGNQPQHF.

This clonotype came up a few times. The J gene is TRBJ2-5, the V gene TRBV7-9, with TRBD1 matching over 7 bases. CDR1 is SEHNR, CDR2 FQNEAQ, per germline (reference sequence). J was trimmed by 3 bases and V by 2 bases; bases with no gene match: 6. This CDR3 has 15 residues. The CDR3 DNA follows: TGTGCCAGCAGCTTAAACTCCGGGACAGAAGAGACCCAGTACTTC. Its protein product is CASSLNSGTEETQYF. The full variable domain, with the rest looked up from reference TRBV7-9 and TRBJ2-5, is DTGVSQNPRHKITKRGQNVTFRCDPISEHNRLYWYRQTLGQGPEFLTYFQNEAQLEKSRLLSDRFSAERPKGSFSTLEIQRTEQGDSAMYLCASSLNSGTEETQYFGPGTRLLVL.

About this clonotype: Being one base from a much bigger clone, this may be a read error. The chain has TRBV6-2 or TRBV6-3 and TRBJ2-5, with a tentative D call TRBD2 (5 bases). The DNA end favors TRBJ2-7, so the J call may be wrong. The germline CDR1 and CDR2 sequences are MNHEY and SVGEGT. The CDR3 has 15 residues. The CDR3 reads CASSYSPSRRYEQYF. CDR3 sequence (DNA): TGTGCCAGCAGTTACTCACCTAGCCGGAGGTACGAGCAGTACTTC.

In this sample, this clonotype turned up a few times. V usage is TRBV11-1 and J usage is TRBJ2-1; D is uncertain. Germline values: CDR1 SGHAT, CDR2 FQDESV (reference sequence). The V gene lost 5 bases and the J gene lost 7 bases, with 9 bases spanning the gap. The CDR3 runs to 12 residues. The CDR3 here is CASSRRFNEQFF. In DNA form, the CDR3 reads TGTGCCAGCAGCCGAAGGTTTAATGAGCAGTTCTTC. The whole variable domain, remainder taken from reference TRBV11-1 and TRBJ2-1, is EAEVAQSPRYKITEKSQAVAFWCDPISGHATLYWYRQILGQGPELLVQFQDESVVDDSQLPKDRFSAERLKGVDSTLKIQPAELGDSAMYLCASSRRFNEQFFGPGTRLTVL.

V and J are TRBV20-1 and TRBJ2-3, with 10 bases that match TRBD2. Germline trimming cut 1 base from V and 1 base from J; bases unmatched to any gene: 17. Germline V CDR1 and CDR2: DFQATT, SNEGSKA (reference sequence). The CDR3 runs to 20 residues. In DNA form, the CDR3 reads TGCAGTGCTAGAGGATATAGCGGGAGGACTGAACCCCTCGGCACAGATACGCAGTATTTT. This gives the protein CSARGYSGRTEPLGTDTQYF.

The sample holds one count of this clonotype. The chain carries TRBV4-3 and TRBJ2-5; D call uncertain. V lost 0 bases and J lost 11, with 19 bases in between. The germline gives CDR1 LGHNA, CDR2 YSLEER. CDR3 length equals 15 residues. The CDR3 protein is CASSQDLLVSGEQYF. Here the CDR3 DNA reads TGCGCCAGCAGCCAAGATCTGTTGGTTTCGGGTGAGCAGTACTTC.

The rearrangement uses TRBV27 and TRBJ1-2; 7 bases agree with TRBD1. The germline gives CDR1 MNHEY, CDR2 SMNVEV (reference sequence). The CDR3 is 13 residues long. V lost 6 bases and J lost 8; bases outside the gene matches: 9. The CDR3 reads CASRTDRVSGYTF. As DNA, the CDR3 is TGTGCCAGCAGAACTGACAGGGTTTCAGGCTACACCTTC.

V usage is TRBV5-1 and J usage is TRBJ2-6; 9 bases match TRBD1. Per germline, CDR1 SGHRS and CDR2 YFSETQ. This CDR3 comprises 17 residues. Unmatched junction bases numbered 9, after V lost 4 bases and J lost 4 bases. CDR3: CASSQGTGRAGANVLTF. The CDR3 nucleotides read TGCGCCAGCAGCCAGGGGACAGGGAGGGCCGGGGCCAACGTCCTGACTTTC.

The V gene is TRBV6-2 or TRBV6-3, the J gene TRBJ1-1; no clear D. Germline V gives CDR1 MNHEY, CDR2 SVGEGT. The CDR3 is 13 amino acids. Trimming stripped 4 bases from V and 1 base from J, with 7 bases between. The CDR3 protein is CASSWAENTEAFF. CDR3 DNA sequence: TGTGCCAGCAGTTGGGCGGAGAACACTGAAGCTTTCTTT.

The genes are TRBV5-1 and TRBJ2-1; D is unclear. CDR1 SGHRS and CDR2 YFSETQ come from the germline V gene. This CDR3 has 14 residues. Trimming stripped 4 bases from V and 12 bases from J, with 20 bases between. CDR3 sequence: CASSVGTRGLVQFF. Written as DNA, the CDR3 is TGCGCCAGCAGCGTGGGTACTCGCGGCTTGGTGCAGTTCTTC.

Worth noting for this clonotype: One end of the junction varies from germline; a read error may be responsible. The chain joins TRBV2 to TRBJ2-4; D ambiguous. The DNA end is more similar to TRBJ2-5, so the J call may be wrong. Germline V CDR1 and CDR2: SNHLY, FYNNEI. This CDR3 has 16 residues. CDR3 region: CASTLGRKSYQETQYF. For the CDR3, the DNA is TGTGCCAGCACCCTCGGACGGAAATCGTACCAGGAGACCCAGTACTTC.